A few counts support the clone carrying this T cell receptor (beta chain). The data belong to a study of blood T cell repertoires in COVID-19. Study overall: Sites across the United States, Italy and Spain contributed samples from acute and convalescent COVID-19. T cells, B-cell-depleted T cells, or PBMCs provided the cDNA or gDNA that served as material.

Per the original data handling: Amplified reference gene primers provided the basis for estimating nucleated cell counts. Repertoires were generated with immunoSEQ multiplex PCR, while TCRdb's copy carries only in-frame clones and drops some. From that table come the V and J calls and clone size; the DNA was used to work out D and trimming. The table records around 270,000 clones, approximately 86% of them present only once. The germline gives CDR1 SGHVS, CDR2 FQNEAQ. The CDR3 has 14 amino acids. V lost 5 bases to trimming and J lost 5 bases; unmatched junction nucleotides: 8. The chain joins TRBV7-8 to TRBJ1-1; 7 bases align to TRBD1. This TCR was sampled from a human donor with COVID-19, enrolled during active disease. The donor label of this sample is uncertain. The specimen was peripheral blood. CDR3 in amino acids: CASSLQGKRTEAFF. CDR3 nucleotide sequence: TGTGCCAGCAGCCTACAGGGGAAACGGACTGAAGCTTTCTTT.